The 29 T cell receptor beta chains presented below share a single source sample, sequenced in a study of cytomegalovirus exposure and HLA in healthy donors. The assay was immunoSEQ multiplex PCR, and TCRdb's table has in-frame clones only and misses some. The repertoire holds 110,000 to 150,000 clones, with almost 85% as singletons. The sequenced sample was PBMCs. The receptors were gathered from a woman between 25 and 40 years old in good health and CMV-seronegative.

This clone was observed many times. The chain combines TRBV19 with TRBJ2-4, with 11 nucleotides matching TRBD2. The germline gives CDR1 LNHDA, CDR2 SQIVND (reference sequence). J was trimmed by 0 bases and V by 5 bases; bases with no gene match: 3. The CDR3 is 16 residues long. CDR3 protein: CASSAGLAAAKNIQYF. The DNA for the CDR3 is TGTGCCAGTAGTGCGGGACTAGCGGCAGCCAAAAACATTCAGTACTTC. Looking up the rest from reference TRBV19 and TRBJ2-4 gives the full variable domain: DGGITQSPKYLFRKEGQNVTLSCEQNLNHDAMYWYRQDPGQGLRLIYYSQIVNDFQKGDIAEGYSVSREKKESFPLTVTSAQKNPTAFYLCASSAGLAAAKNIQYFGAGTRLSVL.

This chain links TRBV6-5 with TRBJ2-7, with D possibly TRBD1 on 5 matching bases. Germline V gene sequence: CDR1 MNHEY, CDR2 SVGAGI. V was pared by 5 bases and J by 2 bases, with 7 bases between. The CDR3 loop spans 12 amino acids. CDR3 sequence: CASSGRAYEQYF. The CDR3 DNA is TGTGCCAGCAGTGGCAGGGCCTACGAGCAGTACTTC.

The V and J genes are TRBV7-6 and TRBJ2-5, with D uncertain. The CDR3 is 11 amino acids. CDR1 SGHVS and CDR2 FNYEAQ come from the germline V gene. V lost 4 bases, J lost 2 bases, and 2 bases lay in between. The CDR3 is CASSSQETQYF. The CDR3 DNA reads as TGTGCCAGCAGCTCACAAGAGACCCAGTACTTC.

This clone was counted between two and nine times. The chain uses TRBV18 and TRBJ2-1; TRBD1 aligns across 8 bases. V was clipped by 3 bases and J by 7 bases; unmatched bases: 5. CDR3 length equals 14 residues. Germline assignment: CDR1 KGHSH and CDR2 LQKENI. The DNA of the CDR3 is TGTGCCAGCTCACCCGCGGGACAGGATAATGAGCAGTTCTTC. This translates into CASSPAGQDNEQFF.

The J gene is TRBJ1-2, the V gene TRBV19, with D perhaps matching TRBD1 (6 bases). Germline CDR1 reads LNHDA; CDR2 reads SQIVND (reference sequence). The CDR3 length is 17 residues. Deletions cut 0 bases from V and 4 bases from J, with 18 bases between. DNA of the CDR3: TGTGCCAGTAGTATAGACGGACTCTCGGCACAGGGCTATGGCTACACCTTC. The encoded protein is CASSIDGLSAQGYGYTF.

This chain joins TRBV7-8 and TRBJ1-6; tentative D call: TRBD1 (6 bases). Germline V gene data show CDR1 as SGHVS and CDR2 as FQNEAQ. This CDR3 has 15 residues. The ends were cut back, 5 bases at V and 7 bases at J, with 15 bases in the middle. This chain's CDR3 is CASSNRDTKNSPLHF. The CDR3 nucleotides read TGTGCCAGCAGCAACCGGGACACCAAAAATTCACCCCTCCACTTT.

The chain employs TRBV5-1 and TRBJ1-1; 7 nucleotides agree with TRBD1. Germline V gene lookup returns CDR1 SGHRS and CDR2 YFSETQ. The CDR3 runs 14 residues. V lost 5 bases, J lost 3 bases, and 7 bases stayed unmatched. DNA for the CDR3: TGCGCCAGCAGGTTATTACAGGGGTACACTGAAGCTTTCTTT. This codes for CASRLLQGYTEAFF.

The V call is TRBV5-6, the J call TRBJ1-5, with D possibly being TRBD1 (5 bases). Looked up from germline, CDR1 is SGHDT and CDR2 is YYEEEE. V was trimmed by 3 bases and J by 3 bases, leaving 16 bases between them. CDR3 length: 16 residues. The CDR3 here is CASSSRRALNNQPQHF. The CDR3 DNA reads TGTGCCAGCAGCTCGCGCAGGGCCCTAAACAATCAGCCCCAGCATTTT.

The CDR3 here is CASSFQGREETQYF. The CDR3 nucleotides are TGCGCCAGCAGCTTTCAGGGCCGAGAAGAGACCCAGTACTTC. The chain uses TRBV5-1 and TRBJ2-5; D perhaps matches TRBD1 (5 bases). The CDR3 spans 14 residues. The V and J ends lost 2 bases and 3 bases respectively, with 11 bases between them. Germline V gives CDR1 SGHRS, CDR2 YFSETQ.

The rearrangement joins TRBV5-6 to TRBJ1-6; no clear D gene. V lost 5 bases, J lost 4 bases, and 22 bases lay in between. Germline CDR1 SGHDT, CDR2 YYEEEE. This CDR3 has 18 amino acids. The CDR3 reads CASSHREARSRYNSPLHF. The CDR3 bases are TGTGCCAGCAGTCATCGGGAGGCCCGAAGCCGATATAATTCACCCCTCCACTTT.

CDR3 nucleotide sequence: TGTGCCAGCAGCCAAGAGAGACGGGGCACAGATACGCAGTATTTT. This gives the protein CASSQERRGTDTQYF. The chain employs TRBV4-2 and TRBJ2-3; D is unresolved. The V end was cut by 0 bases, the J end by 1 base, with 8 bases between. Germline V lookup: CDR1 LGHNA, CDR2 YNFKEQ. CDR3 length equals 15 residues.

Here the CDR3 DNA reads TGCGCCAGCAGCCGGAGACTAGCGGGGGATCAAGAGACCCAGTACTTC. It specifies CASSRRLAGDQETQYF. The rearrangement uses TRBV4-1 and TRBJ2-5; 12 bases match TRBD2. Germline CDR1 reads MGHRA; CDR2 reads YSYEKL. CDR3 length: 16 amino acids. V shed 4 bases and J 2 bases; nucleotides not matched to a gene: 5.

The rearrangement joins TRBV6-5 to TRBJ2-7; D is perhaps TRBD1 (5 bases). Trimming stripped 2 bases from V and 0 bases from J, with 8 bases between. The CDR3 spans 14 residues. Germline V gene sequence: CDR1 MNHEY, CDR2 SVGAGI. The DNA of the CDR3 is TGTGCCAGCAGTTACGACAGTGACTCCTACGAGCAGTACTTC. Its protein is CASSYDSDSYEQYF.

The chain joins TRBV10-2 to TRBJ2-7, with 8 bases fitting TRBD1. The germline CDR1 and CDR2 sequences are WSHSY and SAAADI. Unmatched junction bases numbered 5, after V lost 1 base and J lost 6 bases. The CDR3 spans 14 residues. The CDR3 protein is CASSEWQGAGEQYF. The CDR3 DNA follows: TGCGCCAGCAGTGAGTGGCAGGGGGCCGGCGAGCAGTACTTC.

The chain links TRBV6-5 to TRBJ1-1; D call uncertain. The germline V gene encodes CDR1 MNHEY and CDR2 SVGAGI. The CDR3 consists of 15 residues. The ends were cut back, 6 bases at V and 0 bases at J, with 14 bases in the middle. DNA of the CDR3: TGTGCCAGCAGCCGTACACCTTACATGAACACTGAAGCTTTCTTT. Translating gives CASSRTPYMNTEAFF.

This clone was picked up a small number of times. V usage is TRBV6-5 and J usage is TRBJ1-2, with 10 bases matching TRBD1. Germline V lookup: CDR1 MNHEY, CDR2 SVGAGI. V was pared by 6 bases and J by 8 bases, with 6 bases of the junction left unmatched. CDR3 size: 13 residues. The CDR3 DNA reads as TGTGCCAGCAGCTACGACAGGGGGCAGGGCTACACCTTC. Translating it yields CASSYDRGQGYTF.

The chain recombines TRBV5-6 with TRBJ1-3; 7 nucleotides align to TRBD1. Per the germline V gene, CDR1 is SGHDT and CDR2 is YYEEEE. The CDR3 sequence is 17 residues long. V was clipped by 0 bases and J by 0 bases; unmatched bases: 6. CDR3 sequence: CASSLGGQSTSGNTIYF. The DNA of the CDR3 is TGTGCCAGCAGCTTGGGGGGACAGAGCACCTCTGGAAACACCATATATTTT.

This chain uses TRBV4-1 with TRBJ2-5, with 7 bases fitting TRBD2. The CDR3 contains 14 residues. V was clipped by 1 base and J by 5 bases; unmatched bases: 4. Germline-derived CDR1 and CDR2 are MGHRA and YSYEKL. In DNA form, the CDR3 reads TGCGCCAGCAGCCAAGGATGGGGGGGTGAGACCCAGTACTTC. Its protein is CASSQGWGGETQYF.

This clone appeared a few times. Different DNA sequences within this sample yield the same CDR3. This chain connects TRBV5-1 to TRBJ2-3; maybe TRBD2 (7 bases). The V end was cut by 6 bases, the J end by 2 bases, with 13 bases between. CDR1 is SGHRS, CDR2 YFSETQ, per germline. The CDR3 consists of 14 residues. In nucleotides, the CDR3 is TGCGCCAGCACTCGCGGGGGCTCCACAGATACGCAGTATTTT. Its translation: CASTRGGSTDTQYF.

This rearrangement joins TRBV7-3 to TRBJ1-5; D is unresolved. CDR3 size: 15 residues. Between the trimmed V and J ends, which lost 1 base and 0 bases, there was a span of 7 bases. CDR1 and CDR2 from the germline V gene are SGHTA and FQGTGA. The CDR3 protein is CASSLRADSNQPQHF. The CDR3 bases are TGTGCCAGCAGCTTAAGAGCGGATAGCAATCAGCCCCAGCATTTT.

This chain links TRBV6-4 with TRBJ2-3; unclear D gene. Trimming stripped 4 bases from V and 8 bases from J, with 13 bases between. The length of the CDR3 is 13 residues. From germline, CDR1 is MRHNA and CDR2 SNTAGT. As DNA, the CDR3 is TGTGCCAGCAGTGGAGACTTCCTAGGTACGCAGTATTTT. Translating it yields CASSGDFLGTQYF.

The CDR3 region has the DNA TGTGCCAGCAGTTCATCGGGACATCAGAGACAGGGCGAGCAGTACTTC. Translation: CASSSSGHQRQGEQYF. The V gene is TRBV28, the J gene TRBJ2-7, with 7 nucleotides matching TRBD1. V lost 4 bases and J lost 6; bases outside the gene matches: 15. Germline CDR1 is MDHEN and CDR2 is SYDVKM. This CDR3 spans 16 amino acids.

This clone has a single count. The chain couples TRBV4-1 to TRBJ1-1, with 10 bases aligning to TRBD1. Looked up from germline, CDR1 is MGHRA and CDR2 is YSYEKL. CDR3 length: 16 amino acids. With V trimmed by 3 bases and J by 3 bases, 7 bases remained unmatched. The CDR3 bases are TGCGCCAGCAGCCATCGTCCCGGGACAGGGGACACTGAAGCTTTCTTT. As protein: CASSHRPGTGDTEAFF.

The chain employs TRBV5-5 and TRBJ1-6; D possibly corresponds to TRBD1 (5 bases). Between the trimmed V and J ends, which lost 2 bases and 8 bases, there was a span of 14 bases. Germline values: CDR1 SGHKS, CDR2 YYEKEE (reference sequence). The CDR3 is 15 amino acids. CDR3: CASSFRGSVDSPLHF. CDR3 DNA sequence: TGTGCCAGCAGCTTTAGGGGTTCGGTTGATTCACCCCTCCACTTT.

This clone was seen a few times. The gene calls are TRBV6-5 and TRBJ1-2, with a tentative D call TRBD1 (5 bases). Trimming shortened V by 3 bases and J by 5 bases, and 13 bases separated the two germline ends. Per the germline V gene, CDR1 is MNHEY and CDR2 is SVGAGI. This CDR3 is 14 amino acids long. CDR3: CASSYTGLEYGYTF. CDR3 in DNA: TGTGCCAGCAGTTATACGGGACTCGAGTATGGCTACACCTTC.

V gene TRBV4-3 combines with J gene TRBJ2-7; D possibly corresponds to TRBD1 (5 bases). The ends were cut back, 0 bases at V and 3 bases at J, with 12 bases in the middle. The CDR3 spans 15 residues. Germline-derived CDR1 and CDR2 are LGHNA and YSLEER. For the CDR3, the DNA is TGCGCCAGCAGCCAAGATTTAAGGGGCAGCTACGAGCAGTACTTC. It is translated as CASSQDLRGSYEQYF.

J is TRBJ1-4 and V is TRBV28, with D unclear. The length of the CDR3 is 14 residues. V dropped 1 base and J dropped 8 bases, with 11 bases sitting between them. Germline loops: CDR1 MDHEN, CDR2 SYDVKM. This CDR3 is CASSLLSGGEKLFF. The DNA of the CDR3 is TGTGCCAGCAGTTTATTATCCGGCGGGGAAAAACTGTTTTTT.

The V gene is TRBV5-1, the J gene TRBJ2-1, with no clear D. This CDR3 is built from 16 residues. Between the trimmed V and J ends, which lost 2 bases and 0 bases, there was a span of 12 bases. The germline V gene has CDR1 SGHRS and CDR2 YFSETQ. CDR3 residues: CASSLIAMSSYNEQFF. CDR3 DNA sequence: TGCGCCAGCAGCTTAATAGCCATGAGCTCCTACAATGAGCAGTTCTTC.

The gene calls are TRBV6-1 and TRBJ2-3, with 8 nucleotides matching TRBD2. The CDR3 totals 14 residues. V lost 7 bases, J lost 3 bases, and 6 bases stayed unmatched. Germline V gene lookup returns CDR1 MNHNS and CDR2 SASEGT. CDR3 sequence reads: CASTPGGPTDTQYF. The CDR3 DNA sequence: TGTGCCAGCACCCCGGGGGGGCCGACAGATACGCAGTATTTT.